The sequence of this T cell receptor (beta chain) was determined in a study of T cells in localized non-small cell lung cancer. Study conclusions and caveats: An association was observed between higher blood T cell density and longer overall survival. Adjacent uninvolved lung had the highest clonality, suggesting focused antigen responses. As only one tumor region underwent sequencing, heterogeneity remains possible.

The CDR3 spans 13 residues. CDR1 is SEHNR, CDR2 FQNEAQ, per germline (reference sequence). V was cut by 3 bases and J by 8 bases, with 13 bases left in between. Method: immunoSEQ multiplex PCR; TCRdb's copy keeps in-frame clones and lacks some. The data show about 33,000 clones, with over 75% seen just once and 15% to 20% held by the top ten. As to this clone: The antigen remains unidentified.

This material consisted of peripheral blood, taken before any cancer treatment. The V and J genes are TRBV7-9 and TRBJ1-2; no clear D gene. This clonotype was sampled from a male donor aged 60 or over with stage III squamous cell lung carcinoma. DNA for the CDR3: TGTGCCAGCAGCTTGGACGCGGAAAGGGGCTACACCTTC. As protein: CASSLDAERGYTF.